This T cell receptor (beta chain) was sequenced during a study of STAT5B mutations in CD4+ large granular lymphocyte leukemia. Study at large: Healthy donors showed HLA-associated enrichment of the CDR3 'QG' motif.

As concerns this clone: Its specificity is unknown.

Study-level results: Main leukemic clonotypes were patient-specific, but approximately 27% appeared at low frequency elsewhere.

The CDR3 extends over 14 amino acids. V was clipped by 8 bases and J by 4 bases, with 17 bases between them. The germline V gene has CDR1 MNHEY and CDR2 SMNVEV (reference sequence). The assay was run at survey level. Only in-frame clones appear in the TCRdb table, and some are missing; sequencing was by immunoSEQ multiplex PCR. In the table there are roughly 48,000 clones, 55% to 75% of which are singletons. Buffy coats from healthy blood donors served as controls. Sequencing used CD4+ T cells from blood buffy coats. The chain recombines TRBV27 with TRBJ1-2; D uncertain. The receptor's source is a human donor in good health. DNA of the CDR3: TGTGCCAGCTCCACCTCTTTTATGAGCTATGGCTACACCTTC. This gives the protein CASSTSFMSYGYTF.